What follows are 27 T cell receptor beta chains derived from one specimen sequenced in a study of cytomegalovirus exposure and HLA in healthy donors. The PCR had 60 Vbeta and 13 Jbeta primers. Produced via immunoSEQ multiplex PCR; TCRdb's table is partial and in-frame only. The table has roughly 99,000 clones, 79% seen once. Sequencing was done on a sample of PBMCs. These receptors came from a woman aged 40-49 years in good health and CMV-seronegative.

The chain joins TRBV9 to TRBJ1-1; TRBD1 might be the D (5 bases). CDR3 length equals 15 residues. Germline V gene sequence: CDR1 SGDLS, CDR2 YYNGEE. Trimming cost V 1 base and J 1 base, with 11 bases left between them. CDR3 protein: CASSVNWGENTEAFF. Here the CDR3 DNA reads TGTGCCAGCAGCGTAAACTGGGGGGAGAACACTGAAGCTTTCTTT.

The CDR3 DNA sequence: TGTGCCACCAGCAGAGACGGACAGGGGGATCAGCCCCAGCATTTT. Amino acids: CATSRDGQGDQPQHF. The rearrangement joins TRBV15 to TRBJ1-5, with 10 nucleotides matching TRBD1. From germline, CDR1 is LNHNV and CDR2 YYDKDF (reference sequence). This CDR3 contains 15 residues. V was pared by 0 bases and J by 5 bases, with 1 base of the junction left unmatched.

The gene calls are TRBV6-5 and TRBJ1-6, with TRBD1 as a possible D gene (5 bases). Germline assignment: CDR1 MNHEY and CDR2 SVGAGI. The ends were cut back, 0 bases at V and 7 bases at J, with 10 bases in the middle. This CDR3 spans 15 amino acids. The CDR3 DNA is TGTGCCAGCAGTTACTCTAGACAGTCAAATTCACCCCTCCACTTT. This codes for CASSYSRQSNSPLHF.

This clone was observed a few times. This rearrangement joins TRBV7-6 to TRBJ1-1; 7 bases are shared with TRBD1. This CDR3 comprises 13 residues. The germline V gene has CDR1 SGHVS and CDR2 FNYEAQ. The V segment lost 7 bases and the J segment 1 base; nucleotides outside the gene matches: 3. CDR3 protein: CASMKGANTEAFF. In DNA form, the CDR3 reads TGTGCCAGCATGAAGGGGGCGAACACTGAAGCTTTCTTT.

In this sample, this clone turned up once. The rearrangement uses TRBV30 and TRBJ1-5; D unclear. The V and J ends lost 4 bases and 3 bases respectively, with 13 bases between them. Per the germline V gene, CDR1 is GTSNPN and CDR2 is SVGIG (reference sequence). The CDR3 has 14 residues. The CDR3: CAWTTGGINQPQHF. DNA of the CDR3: TGTGCCTGGACAACGGGAGGGATCAATCAGCCCCAGCATTTT.

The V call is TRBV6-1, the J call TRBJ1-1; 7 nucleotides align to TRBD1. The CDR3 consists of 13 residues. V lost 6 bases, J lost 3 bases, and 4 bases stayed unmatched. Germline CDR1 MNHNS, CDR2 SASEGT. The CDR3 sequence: CASRPGQHTEAFF. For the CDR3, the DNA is TGTGCCAGCAGGCCGGGACAGCACACTGAAGCTTTCTTT.

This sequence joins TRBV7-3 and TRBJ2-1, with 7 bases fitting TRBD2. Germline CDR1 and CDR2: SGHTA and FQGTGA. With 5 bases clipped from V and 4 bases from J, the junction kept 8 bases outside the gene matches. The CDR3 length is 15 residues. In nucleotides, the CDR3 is TGTGCCAGCAGCCCCCGGGACTATTCTTACAATGAGCAGTTCTTC. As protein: CASSPRDYSYNEQFF.

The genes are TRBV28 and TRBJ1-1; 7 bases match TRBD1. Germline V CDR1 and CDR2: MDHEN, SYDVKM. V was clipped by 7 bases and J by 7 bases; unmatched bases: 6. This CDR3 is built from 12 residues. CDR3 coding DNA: TGTGCCAGCATGCTGACAGGGCATGAAGCTTTCTTT. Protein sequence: CASMLTGHEAFF. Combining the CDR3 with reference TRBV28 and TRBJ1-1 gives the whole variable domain DVKVTQSSRYLVKRTGEKVFLECVQDMDHENMFWYRQDPGLGLRLIYFSYDVKMKEKGDIPEGYSVSREKKERFSLILESASTNQTSMYLCASMLTGHEAFFGQGTRLTVV.

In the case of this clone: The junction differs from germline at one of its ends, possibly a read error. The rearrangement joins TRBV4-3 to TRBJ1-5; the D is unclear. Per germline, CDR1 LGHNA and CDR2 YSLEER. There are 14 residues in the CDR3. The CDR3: CASSPQALGQPQNF. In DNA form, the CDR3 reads TGCGCCAGCAGCCCCCAGGCCTTGGGTCAGCCCCAGAATTTT.

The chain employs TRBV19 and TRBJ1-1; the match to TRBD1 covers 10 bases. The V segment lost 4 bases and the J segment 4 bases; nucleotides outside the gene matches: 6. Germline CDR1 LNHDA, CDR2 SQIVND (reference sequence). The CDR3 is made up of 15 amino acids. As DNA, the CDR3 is TGTGCCAGTAGTACACGGACAGGGGGGACCACTGAAGCTTTCTTT. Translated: CASSTRTGGTTEAFF.

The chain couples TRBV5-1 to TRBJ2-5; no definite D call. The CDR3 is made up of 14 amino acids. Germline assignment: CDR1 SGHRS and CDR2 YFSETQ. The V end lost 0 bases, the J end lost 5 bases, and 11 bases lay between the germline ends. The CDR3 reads CASSLAWFGETQYF. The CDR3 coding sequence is TGCGCCAGCAGCTTGGCCTGGTTCGGGGAGACCCAGTACTTC.

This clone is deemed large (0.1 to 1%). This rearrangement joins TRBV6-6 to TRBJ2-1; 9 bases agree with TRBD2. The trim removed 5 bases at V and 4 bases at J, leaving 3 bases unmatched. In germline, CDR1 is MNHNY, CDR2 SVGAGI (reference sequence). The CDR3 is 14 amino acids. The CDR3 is CASSPSGEYNEQFF. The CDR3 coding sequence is TGTGCCAGCAGTCCTAGCGGGGAGTACAATGAGCAGTTCTTC.

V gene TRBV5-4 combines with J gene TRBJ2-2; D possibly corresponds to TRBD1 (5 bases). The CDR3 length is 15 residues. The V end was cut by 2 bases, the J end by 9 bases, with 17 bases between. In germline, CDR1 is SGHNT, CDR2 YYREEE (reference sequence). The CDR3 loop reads CASSLPTDPGRELFF. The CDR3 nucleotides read TGTGCCAGCAGCTTACCGACGGACCCAGGGCGGGAGCTGTTTTTT.

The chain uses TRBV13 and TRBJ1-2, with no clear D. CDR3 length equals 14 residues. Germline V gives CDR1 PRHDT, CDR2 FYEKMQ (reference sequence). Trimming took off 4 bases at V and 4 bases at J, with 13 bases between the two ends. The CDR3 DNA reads TGTGCCAGCAGCTCAGGCTTGAGCGGCTATGGCTACACCTTC. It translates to CASSSGLSGYGYTF.

CDR3 protein: CASSEALGVLHF. The CDR3 coding sequence is TGTGCCAGCAGTGAAGCGCTCGGGGTCCTGCATTTT. The chain carries TRBV2 and TRBJ1-5; the D is unclear. This CDR3 has 12 residues. In germline, CDR1 is SNHLY, CDR2 FYNNEI. Trimming stripped 0 bases from V and 15 bases from J, with 12 bases between.

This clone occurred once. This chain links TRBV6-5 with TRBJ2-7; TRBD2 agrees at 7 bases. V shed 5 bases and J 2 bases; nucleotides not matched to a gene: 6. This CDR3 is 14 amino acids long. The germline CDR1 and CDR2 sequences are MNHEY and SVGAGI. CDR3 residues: CASSTGGGTYEQYF. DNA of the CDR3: TGTGCCAGCAGTACGGGCGGGGGTACCTACGAGCAGTACTTC.

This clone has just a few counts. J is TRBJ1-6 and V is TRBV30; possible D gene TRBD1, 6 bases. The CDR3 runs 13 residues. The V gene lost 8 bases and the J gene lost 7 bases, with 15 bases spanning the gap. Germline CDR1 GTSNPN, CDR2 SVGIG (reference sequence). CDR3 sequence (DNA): TGTGCCATCCAACAGGGATCCAATTCACCCCTCCACTTT. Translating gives CAIQQGSNSPLHF.

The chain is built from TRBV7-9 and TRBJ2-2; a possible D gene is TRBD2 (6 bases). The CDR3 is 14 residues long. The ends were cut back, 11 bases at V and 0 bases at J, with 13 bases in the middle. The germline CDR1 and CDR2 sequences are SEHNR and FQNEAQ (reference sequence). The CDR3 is CAVTGGSNTGELFF. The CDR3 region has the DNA TGTGCCGTAACTGGGGGGTCGAACACCGGGGAGCTGTTTTTT.

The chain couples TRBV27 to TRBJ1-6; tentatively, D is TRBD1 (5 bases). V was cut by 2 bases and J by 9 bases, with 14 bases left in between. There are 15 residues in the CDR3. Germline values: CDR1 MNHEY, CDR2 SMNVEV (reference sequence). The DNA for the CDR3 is TGTGCCAGCAGTTTAATTGACAGAATGCCTTCACCCCTCCACTTT. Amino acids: CASSLIDRMPSPLHF.

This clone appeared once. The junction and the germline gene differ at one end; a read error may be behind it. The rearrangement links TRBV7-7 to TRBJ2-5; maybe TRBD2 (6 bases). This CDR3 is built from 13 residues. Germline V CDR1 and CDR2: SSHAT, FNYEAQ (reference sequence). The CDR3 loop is CASSRGYQETQYF. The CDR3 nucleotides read TGTGCTAGCAGCCGGGGGTACCAAGAGACCCAGTACTTC.

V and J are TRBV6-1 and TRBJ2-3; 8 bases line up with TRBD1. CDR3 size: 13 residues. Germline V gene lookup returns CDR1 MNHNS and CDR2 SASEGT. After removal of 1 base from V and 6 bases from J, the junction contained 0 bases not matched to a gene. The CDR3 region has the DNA TGTGCCAGCAGTGAAGGGACAGGGGATACGCAGTATTTT. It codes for CASSEGTGDTQYF.

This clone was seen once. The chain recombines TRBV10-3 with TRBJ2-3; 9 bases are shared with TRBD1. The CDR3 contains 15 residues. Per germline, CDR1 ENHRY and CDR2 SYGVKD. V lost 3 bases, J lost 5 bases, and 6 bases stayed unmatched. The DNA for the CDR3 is TGTGCCATCAGTGAAGGGGGACAGGGACAAGATACGCAGTATTTT. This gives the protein CAISEGGQGQDTQYF.

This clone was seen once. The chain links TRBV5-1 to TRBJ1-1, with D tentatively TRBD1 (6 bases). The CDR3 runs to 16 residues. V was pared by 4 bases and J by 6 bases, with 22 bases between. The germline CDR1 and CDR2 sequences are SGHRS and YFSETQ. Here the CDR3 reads CASSRTRGGRDAEAFF. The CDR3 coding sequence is TGCGCCAGCAGCCGGACGCGGGGGGGCAGGGACGCTGAAGCTTTCTTT. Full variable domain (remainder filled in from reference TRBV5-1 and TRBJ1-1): KAGVTQTPRYLIKTRGQQVTLSCSPISGHRSVSWYQQTPGQGLQFLFEYFSETQRNKGNFPGRFSGRQFSNSRSEMNVSTLELGDSALYLCASSRTRGGRDAEAFFGQGTRLTVV.

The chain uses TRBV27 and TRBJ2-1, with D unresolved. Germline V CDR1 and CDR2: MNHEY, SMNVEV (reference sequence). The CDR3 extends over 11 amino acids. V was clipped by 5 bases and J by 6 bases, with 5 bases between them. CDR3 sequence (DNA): TGTGCCAGCAGTAACTTCAATGAGCAGTTCTTC. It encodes CASSNFNEQFF.

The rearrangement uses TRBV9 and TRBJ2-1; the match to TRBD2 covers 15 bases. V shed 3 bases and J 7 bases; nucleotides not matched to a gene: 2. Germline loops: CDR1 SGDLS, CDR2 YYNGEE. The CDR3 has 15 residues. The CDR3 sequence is CASSAGTSGGNEQFF. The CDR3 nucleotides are TGTGCCAGCAGCGCGGGGACTAGCGGGGGGAATGAGCAGTTCTTC. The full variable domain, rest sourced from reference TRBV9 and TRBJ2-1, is DSGVTQTPKHLITATGQRVTLRCSPRSGDLSVYWYQQSLDQGLQFLIQYYNGEERAKGNILERFSAQQFPDLHSELNLSSLELGDSALYFCASSAGTSGGNEQFFGPGTRLTVL.

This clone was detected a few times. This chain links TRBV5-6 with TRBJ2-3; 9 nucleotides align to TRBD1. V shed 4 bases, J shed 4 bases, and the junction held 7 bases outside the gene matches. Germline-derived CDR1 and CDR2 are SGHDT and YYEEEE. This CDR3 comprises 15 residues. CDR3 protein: CASSAGTGSPDTQYF. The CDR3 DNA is TGTGCCAGCAGCGCGGGGACAGGGTCCCCAGATACGCAGTATTTT.

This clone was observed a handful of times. This CDR3 is CASSPVLGDSNEQFF. CDR3 DNA sequence: TGTGCCAGCAGCCCCGTCCTGGGGGACAGCAATGAGCAGTTCTTC. The genes are TRBV7-3 and TRBJ2-1, with 7 bases that match TRBD1. Germline CDR1 and CDR2: SGHTA and FQGTGA. This CDR3 region has 15 residues. With 5 bases clipped from V and 6 bases from J, the junction kept 10 bases outside the gene matches. The full variable domain, in which reference TRBV7-3 and TRBJ2-1 provide the parts outside the CDR3, is GAGVSQTPSNKVTEKGKYVELRCDPISGHTALYWYRQSLGQGPEFLIYFQGTGAADDSGLPNDRFFAVRPEGSVSTLKIQRTERGDSAVYLCASSPVLGDSNEQFFGPGTRLTVL.